The 18 T cell receptor beta chains given below trace back to one sample, sequenced in a study of neurological immune-mediated disorders. Regarding time point: longitudinal time-point 1 (baseline). MiXCR, run by TCRdb on the 5' RACE reads, gives a single entry per CDR3 protein. Of roughly 61,000 distinct CDR3 sequences in the sample, about 10% are singletons; the top ten hold 6.6%. The material sequenced was PBMCs. Receptor source: a male donor with HTLV-1-associated myelopathy (HAM/TSP).

This clonotype has ten or more counts. The chain uses TRBV20-1 and TRBJ2-1; no firm D call. The CDR3 consists of 14 residues. Germline CDR1 reads DFQATT; CDR2 reads SNEGSKA (reference sequence). Between the trimmed V and J ends, which lost 1 base and 4 bases, there was a span of 11 bases. CDR3 protein: CSARGARQYNEQFF. In DNA, the CDR3 is TGCAGTGCTAGAGGTGCCAGGCAATACAATGAGCAGTTCTTC.

This clonotype was observed many times. This rearrangement joins TRBV7-9 to TRBJ2-4; D is perhaps TRBD1 or TRBD2 (6 bases each). The germline gives CDR1 SEHNR, CDR2 FQNEAQ (reference sequence). Trimming pared 8 bases from V and 5 bases from J, leaving 13 bases between. The CDR3 is 13 amino acids. In DNA, the CDR3 is TGTGCCAGCGGATTGGGGGGCCAAAACATTCAGTACTTC. Translation gives CASGLGGQNIQYF.

In this sample, this clonotype turned up many times. The V gene is TRBV15, the J gene TRBJ2-1; D ambiguous. The V gene lost 0 bases and the J gene lost 10 bases, with 16 bases spanning the gap. The germline gives CDR1 LNHNV, CDR2 YYDKDF (reference sequence). This CDR3 region has 15 residues. The chain's CDR3 is CATSRESGIAGEQFF. CDR3 nucleotides: TGTGCCACCAGCAGAGAATCGGGTATAGCCGGCGAGCAGTTCTTC.

The chain joins TRBV9 to TRBJ2-1, with D possibly TRBD1 on 5 matching bases. V was cut by 3 bases and J by 6 bases, with 13 bases left in between. The CDR3 consists of 14 residues. The germline V gene has CDR1 SGDLS and CDR2 YYNGEE. The CDR3 DNA reads as TGTGCCAGCAGCGGGTGTGGGGCTCGCAATGAGCAGTTCTTC. Amino acid sequence: CASSGCGARNEQFF.

This clonotype occurred many times. The chain recombines TRBV27 with TRBJ2-7; D not resolved. Trimming removed 2 bases from V and 0 bases from J, with 8 bases in between. Germline V gene sequence: CDR1 MNHEY, CDR2 SMNVEV (reference sequence). The CDR3 length is 14 residues. The CDR3 coding sequence is TGTGCCAGCAGTTTACAGACCCGCTCCTACGAGCAGTACTTC. This translates into CASSLQTRSYEQYF.

This clonotype was observed at least ten times. The chain is built from TRBV5-5 and TRBJ2-3, with 7 bases lining up with TRBD2. The CDR3 length is 14 residues. CDR1 is SGHKS and CDR2 is YYEKEE in the germline V gene (reference sequence). V lost 1 base, J lost 9 bases, and 8 bases stayed unmatched. CDR3 sequence: CASSLLAGDRTQYF. The CDR3 DNA reads as TGTGCCAGCAGCTTGCTGGCGGGGGACCGGACGCAGTATTTT.

This clonotype was counted at least ten times. The CDR3 DNA is TGTGCCAGCAGCTCAACAGGCGCTTGGGAGGCTTTCTTT. Protein: CASSSTGAWEAFF. This chain links TRBV5-5 with TRBJ1-1; perhaps TRBD1 as D (5 bases). The CDR3 has 13 residues. V lost 3 bases and J 11 bases, leaving 17 bases between the germline ends. In germline, CDR1 is SGHKS, CDR2 YYEKEE (reference sequence).

The chain uses TRBV20-1 and TRBJ2-2; no definite D call. V dropped 6 bases and J dropped 3 bases, with 14 bases sitting between them. The CDR3 runs 14 residues. CDR1 is DFQATT and CDR2 is SNEGSKA in the germline V gene (reference sequence). The CDR3 DNA is TGCAGTGCGCCCGTAAAGGTTGACACCGGGGAGCTGTTTTTT. It yields the protein CSAPVKVDTGELFF.

The sample holds many counts of this clonotype. The CDR3 is CASSLVGGEVEKLFF. The CDR3 DNA reads as TGTGCCAGCAGCTTAGTCGGGGGCGAGGTTGAAAAACTGTTTTTT. The chain recombines TRBV11-3 with TRBJ1-4, with D tentatively TRBD1 (6 bases). Germline CDR1 reads SGHNT; CDR2 reads YENEEA. V shed 1 base and J shed 7 bases, with 13 bases lying between them. This CDR3 comprises 15 residues.

This clonotype was counted at least ten times. The rearrangement links TRBV7-2 to TRBJ2-5; D is unclear. V was clipped by 4 bases and J by 0 bases, with 6 bases between them. Germline CDR1 is SGHTA and CDR2 is FQGNSA. The CDR3 extends over 13 amino acids. The CDR3 protein is CASSSSNQETQYF. CDR3 DNA: TGTGCCAGCAGCTCATCGAACCAAGAGACCCAGTACTTC.

This clonotype was detected ten times or more. V is TRBV5-1 and J is TRBJ1-2; no definite D call. Trimming stripped 0 bases from V and 4 bases from J, with 13 bases between. This CDR3 comprises 15 residues. From germline, CDR1 is SGHRS and CDR2 YFSETQ. The CDR3 nucleotides read TGCGCCAGCAGCTTGGCTGGACGCTTATCCTATGGCTACACCTTC. It codes for CASSLAGRLSYGYTF.

This clonotype came up many times. The V and J genes are TRBV5-1 and TRBJ1-4; 10 bases fit TRBD1. V dropped 7 bases and J dropped 7; count of bases not matched to a gene: 7. CDR3 size: 14 residues. Germline V lookup: CDR1 SGHRS, CDR2 YFSETQ. This CDR3 is CASGWTGGSEKLFF. In DNA form, the CDR3 reads TGCGCCAGCGGCTGGACAGGGGGATCTGAAAAACTGTTTTTT. The full variable domain, with the rest looked up from reference TRBV5-1 and TRBJ1-4, is KAGVTQTPRYLIKTRGQQVTLSCSPISGHRSVSWYQQTPGQGLQFLFEYFSETQRNKGNFPGRFSGRQFSNSRSEMNVSTLELGDSALYLCASGWTGGSEKLFFGSGTQLSVL.

This clonotype has a count of ten or more. V usage is TRBV9 and J usage is TRBJ2-1; 11 nucleotides align to TRBD2. The CDR3 loop spans 17 amino acids. The J segment lost 1 base and the V segment lost 0 bases, leaving 3 bases of the junction unmatched. CDR1 and CDR2 from the germline V gene are SGDLS and YYNGEE. The DNA for the CDR3 is TGTGCCAGCAGCGTAGCAATAGCGGGGGGGTCCTACAATGAGCAGTTCTTC. Protein product: CASSVAIAGGSYNEQFF.

Comment on this clonotype: This may arise from a read error, as a much more abundant clone is one base away. This chain uses TRBV6-2 or TRBV6-3 with TRBJ1-1; a weak D match, TRBD1 (5 bases). CDR3 size: 12 residues. CDR1 MNHEY and CDR2 SVGEGT come from the germline V gene. The CDR3: CDSSDTGIEAFF. In nucleotides, the CDR3 is TGTGACAGCAGCGACACAGGAATAGAAGCTTTCTTT.

This clonotype was found many times. This chain links TRBV14 with TRBJ1-1; no clear D gene. The CDR3 has 14 residues. The V end was cut by 5 bases, the J end by 1 base, with 11 bases between. Germline assignment: CDR1 SGHDN and CDR2 FVKESK. DNA for the CDR3: TGTGCCAGCAGCTTCAATATAAAGAACACTGAAGCTTTCTTT. Protein sequence: CASSFNIKNTEAFF.

This clonotype was seen repeatedly, ten times or more. This sequence joins TRBV18 and TRBJ1-1, with D possibly TRBD1 on 6 matching bases. The germline gives CDR1 KGHSH, CDR2 LQKENI. V lost 6 bases, J lost 3 bases, and 14 bases lay in between. CDR3 length: 14 residues. CDR3 residues: CASSPLTGHTEAFF. DNA of the CDR3: TGTGCCAGCTCTCCCCTGACAGGACACACTGAAGCTTTCTTT. Using reference TRBV18 and TRBJ1-1 for the parts outside the CDR3, the full variable domain is NAGVMQNPRHLVRRRGQEARLRCSPMKGHSHVYWYRQLPEEGLKFMVYLQKENIIDESGMPKERFSAEFPKEGPSILRIQQVVRGDSAAYFCASSPLTGHTEAFFGQGTRLTVV.

This clonotype was detected many times. DNA for the CDR3: TGTGCCACCTTAGGACTAGCGGGGGGAAGCACAGATACGCAGTATTTT. Its protein product is CATLGLAGGSTDTQYF. V usage is TRBV10-3 and J usage is TRBJ2-3; 14 nucleotides agree with TRBD2. The CDR3 is 16 residues long. Germline CDR1 reads ENHRY; CDR2 reads SYGVKD. The V segment lost 10 bases and the J segment 0 bases; nucleotides outside the gene matches: 6.

The V call is TRBV28, the J call TRBJ2-1; no firm D call. The germline V gene encodes CDR1 MDHEN and CDR2 SYDVKM. V was shortened by 11 bases and J by 5 bases, with 16 bases between the two germline ends. The CDR3 consists of 13 residues. CDR3 region: CAHTRLADNEQFF. DNA of the CDR3: TGTGCCCACACCCGCCTCGCCGACAATGAGCAGTTCTTC. The variable domain in full, completed from reference TRBV28 and TRBJ2-1, reads DVKVTQSSRYLVKRTGEKVFLECVQDMDHENMFWYRQDPGLGLRLIYFSYDVKMKEKGDIPEGYSVSREKKERFSLILESASTNQTSMYLCAHTRLADNEQFFGPGTRLTVL.